The 32 T cell receptor beta chains in this list originate from one sample, sequenced in a study of glioma-infiltrating T cells after dendritic cell vaccination. Generated by immunoSEQ multiplex PCR, the TCRdb table keeps only in-frame clones and is missing some. The sample has 90,000 or so clones, more than 75% seen once; the top ten hold roughly 2.9%. The starting material was blood, obtained before dendritic cell vaccination. These receptors all stem from a human donor with glioblastoma.

Note on this clone: Without the conserved terminal phenylalanine or tryptophan, this CDR3 likely stems from a read error. The chain has TRBV2 and TRBJ2-7, with 9 bases that match TRBD2. Looked up from germline, CDR1 is SNHLY and CDR2 is FYNNEI. After removal of 6 bases from V and 5 bases from J, the junction contained 11 bases not matched to a gene. The CDR3 length is 15 residues. CDR3 residues: CASRTPRVAGDEQYL. CDR3 DNA: TGTGCCAGCAGGACCCCCCGGGTAGCGGGGGACGAGCAGTACCTC.

This clone was observed a handful of times. This chain uses TRBV4-2 with TRBJ2-7, with 12 bases fitting TRBD1. CDR1 LGHNA and CDR2 YNFKEQ come from the germline V gene. J was trimmed by 7 bases and V by 1 base; bases with no gene match: 5. The CDR3 loop spans 15 amino acids. The CDR3 here is CASSQVGTGGWEQYF. The CDR3 nucleotides read TGTGCCAGCAGCCAAGTCGGGACAGGGGGCTGGGAGCAGTACTTC.

The chain combines TRBV5-1 with TRBJ2-3, with TRBD1 matching 8 bases. CDR1 is SGHRS and CDR2 is YFSETQ in the germline V gene. The CDR3 covers 15 residues. Trimming at V came to 5 bases and at J to 2 bases, leaving 7 bases not matched to a gene. The CDR3 loop reads CASSMTGVNTDTQYF. CDR3 DNA: TGCGCCAGCAGTATGACAGGGGTCAACACAGATACGCAGTATTTT. Using reference TRBV5-1 and TRBJ2-3 for the parts outside the CDR3, the full variable domain is KAGVTQTPRYLIKTRGQQVTLSCSPISGHRSVSWYQQTPGQGLQFLFEYFSETQRNKGNFPGRFSGRQFSNSRSEMNVSTLELGDSALYLCASSMTGVNTDTQYFGPGTRLTVL.

The rearrangement uses TRBV2 and TRBJ2-7; D ambiguous. CDR1 is SNHLY and CDR2 is FYNNEI in the germline V gene. V lost 2 bases, J lost 0 bases, and 17 bases lay in between. The CDR3 covers 17 residues. The CDR3 DNA reads as TGTGCCAGCAGTGAACCAACCGACATCTCGAGCTCCTACGAGCAGTACTTC. Encoded protein: CASSEPTDISSSYEQYF. Full variable domain (outside the CDR3, taken from reference TRBV2 and TRBJ2-7): EPEVTQTPSHQVTQMGQEVILRCVPISNHLYFYWYRQILGQKVEFLVSFYNNEISEKSEIFDDQFSVERPDGSNFTLKIRSTKLEDSAMYFCASSEPTDISSSYEQYFGPGTRLTVT.

The genes are TRBV27 and TRBJ1-1; tentative D call: TRBD1 (6 bases). Trimming removed 6 bases at V and 3 bases at J, with 11 bases between. Looked up from germline, CDR1 is MNHEY and CDR2 is SMNVEV (reference sequence). The CDR3 spans 13 residues. The CDR3 DNA follows: TGTGCCAGCAGACTTCAGGGGTACACTGAAGCTTTCTTT. Its protein is CASRLQGYTEAFF.

This chain joins TRBV5-4 and TRBJ2-5; 8 nucleotides match TRBD1. The CDR3 consists of 14 residues. J was trimmed by 7 bases and V by 6 bases; bases with no gene match: 11. The germline V gene encodes CDR1 SGHNT and CDR2 YYREEE (reference sequence). The CDR3 sequence is CASNRDRSLGTQYF. The CDR3 nucleotides read TGTGCCAGCAACCGGGACAGGTCCCTTGGGACCCAGTACTTC. The variable domain in full, completed from reference TRBV5-4 and TRBJ2-5, reads ETGVTQSPTHLIKTRGQQVTLRCSSQSGHNTVSWYQQALGQGPQFIFQYYREEENGRGNFPPRFSGLQFPNYSSELNVNALELDDSALYLCASNRDRSLGTQYFGPGTRLLVL.

This clone was found once. This rearrangement joins TRBV6-1 to TRBJ2-5, with D possibly being TRBD1 (5 bases). CDR3 length: 14 residues. V was pared by 4 bases and J by 4 bases, with 13 bases between. Germline values: CDR1 MNHNS, CDR2 SASEGT. The DNA for the CDR3 is TGTGCCAGCAGTGTTGTAGGGGTGGTAGAGACCCAGTACTTC. Amino acid sequence: CASSVVGVVETQYF.

This chain links TRBV5-1 with TRBJ2-7; 10 bases are a match to TRBD1. V lost 4 bases to trimming and J lost 6 bases; unmatched junction nucleotides: 7. The CDR3 consists of 14 residues. CDR1 and CDR2 from the germline V gene are SGHRS and YFSETQ. CDR3: CASSLGTGDSEQYF. The CDR3 bases are TGCGCCAGCAGCCTCGGGACAGGGGACTCCGAGCAGTACTTC.

This clone turned up a few times. The chain joins TRBV5-1 to TRBJ1-2, with a possible D match to TRBD1 (6 bases). Germline CDR1 reads SGHRS; CDR2 reads YFSETQ. The CDR3 extends over 14 amino acids. The germline V and J ends were trimmed by 2 bases and 3 bases, with 11 bases remaining between them. CDR3 residues: CASSFRGSDYGYTF. The CDR3 DNA reads TGCGCCAGCAGCTTCAGGGGAAGCGACTATGGCTACACCTTC.

The chain recombines TRBV5-6 with TRBJ2-6; D uncertain. The germline gives CDR1 SGHDT, CDR2 YYEEEE. The CDR3 length is 13 residues. Trimming removed 2 bases from V and 3 bases from J, with 3 bases in between. DNA for the CDR3: TGTGCCAGCAGCTTCGGTGGGGCCAACGTCCTGACTTTC. Its translation: CASSFGGANVLTF. Drawing the rest from reference TRBV5-6 and TRBJ2-6, the complete variable domain is DAGVTQSPTHLIKTRGQQVTLRCSPKSGHDTVSWYQQALGQGPQFIFQYYEEEERQRGNFPDRFSGHQFPNYSSELNVNALLLGDSALYLCASSFGGANVLTFGAGSRLTVL.

This clone is a singleton in its sample. The rearrangement links TRBV19 to TRBJ1-2; D gene unclear. Germline V lookup: CDR1 LNHDA, CDR2 SQIVND (reference sequence). Trimming stripped 3 bases from V and 4 bases from J, with 6 bases between. This CDR3 is built from 12 residues. As DNA, the CDR3 is TGTGCCAGTAGTATGGGCCCCTATGGCTACACCTTC. It specifies CASSMGPYGYTF.

The gene calls are TRBV29-1 and TRBJ1-1; the D is unclear. V was cut by 7 bases and J by 1 base, with 13 bases left in between. The germline gives CDR1 SQVTM, CDR2 ANQGSEA. The CDR3 consists of 13 residues. The CDR3 loop reads CSAAMASNTEAFF. CDR3 nucleotides: TGCAGCGCTGCAATGGCTTCGAACACTGAAGCTTTCTTT.

The chain joins TRBV7-2 to TRBJ2-3; 10 bases line up with TRBD2. CDR3 length: 15 amino acids. The ends lost 3 bases at V and 5 bases at J; junction bases unmatched: 5. Germline V lookup: CDR1 SGHTA, CDR2 FQGNSA. The CDR3 region has the DNA TGTGCCAGCAGCTTTAGCGGGGGGCATGGAGATACGCAGTATTTT. It codes for CASSFSGGHGDTQYF.

The rearrangement joins TRBV11-2 to TRBJ2-1; TRBD2 agrees at 8 bases. This CDR3 contains 14 residues. Germline loops: CDR1 SGHAT, CDR2 FQNNGV. V lost 1 base, J lost 8 bases, and 4 bases stayed unmatched. DNA of the CDR3: TGTGCCAGCAGCTTAGTGGCGGGAGGCGATGAGCAGTTCTTC. It codes for CASSLVAGGDEQFF.

This clone was found once. The gene calls are TRBV11-2 and TRBJ2-7; no definite D call. CDR3 size: 14 residues. Germline CDR1 SGHAT, CDR2 FQNNGV. Trimming pared 1 base from V and 0 bases from J, leaving 7 bases between. The CDR3 sequence is CASSLVGISYEQYF. The CDR3 region has the DNA TGTGCCAGCAGCTTAGTTGGCATCTCCTACGAGCAGTACTTC.

This clone was detected a few times. The rearrangement joins TRBV21-1 to TRBJ1-6. TRBV21-1 is shown as a pseudogene. There are 12 residues in the CDR3. In DNA, the CDR3 is TGTGCCAGCAGCAAAGAGGATGATCGGGTCCACTTT. It translates to CASSKEDDRVHF.

In its sample, this clone was seen a few times. The chain couples TRBV4-2 to TRBJ2-1; 13 bases map to TRBD2. The V gene end was trimmed by 4 bases and the J gene end by 6 bases; junction bases not matched to a gene: 12. The CDR3 sequence is 18 residues long. Germline CDR1 and CDR2: LGHNA and YNFKEQ. In DNA, the CDR3 is TGTGCCAGCAGCCTAGGACTAGCGGGAGTGGGTGAGCGCAATGAGCAGTTCTTC. It specifies CASSLGLAGVGERNEQFF.

CDR3 amino acids: CSASVGGGYTF. Here the CDR3 DNA reads TGCAGTGCTTCCGTGGGAGGGGGCTACACCTTC. The chain links TRBV20-1 to TRBJ1-2; no clear D gene. Trimming took off 5 bases at V and 8 bases at J, with 12 bases between the two ends. Germline assignment: CDR1 DFQATT and CDR2 SNEGSKA (reference sequence). The CDR3 runs 11 residues.

The chain couples TRBV4-1 to TRBJ2-7; TRBD2 agrees at 8 bases. There are 18 residues in the CDR3. V dropped 4 bases and J dropped 0; count of bases not matched to a gene: 14. Germline-derived CDR1 and CDR2 are MGHRA and YSYEKL. In nucleotides, the CDR3 is TGCGCCAGCAGCCCGTACTCTCCGGGAGGGGTGAGCTCCTACGAGCAGTACTTC. It encodes CASSPYSPGGVSSYEQYF.

This clone was seen only once. V is TRBV15 and J is TRBJ2-7, with 11 bases lining up with TRBD2. V lost 3 bases and J lost 0; bases outside the gene matches: 4. The CDR3 has 16 amino acids. Germline loops: CDR1 LNHNV, CDR2 YYDKDF (reference sequence). Here the CDR3 DNA reads TGTGCCACCAGCAGGGGACTAGCGGCCAACTCCTACGAGCAGTACTTC. It codes for CATSRGLAANSYEQYF.

This clone was seen a few times. V and J are TRBV19 and TRBJ1-1; 10 bases agree with TRBD1. V shed 6 bases, J shed 0 bases, and the junction held 4 bases outside the gene matches. This CDR3 contains 15 residues. The germline CDR1 and CDR2 sequences are LNHDA and SQIVND (reference sequence). The CDR3 sequence is CASRAGQGLNTEAFF. The CDR3 DNA reads as TGTGCCAGTAGGGCGGGACAGGGGTTGAACACTGAAGCTTTCTTT.

The V gene is TRBV7-8, the J gene TRBJ2-7; D call uncertain. The CDR3 runs to 14 residues. Trimming cost V 1 base and J 4 bases, with 11 bases left between them. The germline V gene encodes CDR1 SGHVS and CDR2 FQNEAQ. The CDR3 bases are TGTGCCAGCAGCTTAGGTGGCCTCCCGTACGAGCAGTACTTC. Its protein product is CASSLGGLPYEQYF.

J is TRBJ1-4 and V is TRBV6-5; D not resolved. This CDR3 is built from 15 residues. Germline values: CDR1 MNHEY, CDR2 SVGAGI. Trimming removed 5 bases from V and 7 bases from J, with 17 bases in between. CDR3 nucleotides: TGTGCCAGCAGTAATCGCGGAGGCCCGGGTGAAAAACTGTTTTTT. Its translation: CASSNRGGPGEKLFF.

The chain uses TRBV6-1 and TRBJ2-3; D might be TRBD1 (6 bases). The CDR3 has 15 amino acids. From germline, CDR1 is MNHNS and CDR2 SASEGT. Trimming pared 1 base from V and 1 base from J, leaving 9 bases between. CDR3 sequence (DNA): TGTGCCAGCAGTGAAGAGGGGGATGGCACAGATACGCAGTATTTT. It is translated as CASSEEGDGTDTQYF.

J is TRBJ1-1 and V is TRBV16, with no clear D. The CDR3 covers 13 residues. Trimming took 7 bases from V and 2 from J, leaving 11 bases between them. Germline V gene data show CDR1 as KGHSY and CDR2 as FQNENV. The CDR3 DNA sequence: TGTGCCAGCAAGCGGCAGGTAAACACTGAAGCTTTCTTT. Its protein is CASKRQVNTEAFF. The full variable domain, in which reference TRBV16 and TRBJ1-1 provide the parts outside the CDR3, is GEEVAQTPKHLVRGEGQKAKLYCAPIKGHSYVFWYQQVLKNEFKFLISFQNENVFDETGMPKERFSAKCLPNSPCSLEIQATKLEDSAVYFCASKRQVNTEAFFGQGTRLTVV.

Points on this clone: The same CDR3 arises from other DNA sequences in this sample as well. The chain has TRBV5-6 and TRBJ2-5; TRBD2 might be the D (7 bases). This CDR3 has 14 amino acids. Trimming pared 4 bases from V and 5 bases from J, leaving 15 bases between. Germline CDR1 is SGHDT and CDR2 is YYEEEE. Here the CDR3 DNA reads TGTGCCAGCAGCCTCTCGGGGGGCGGGGAGACCCAGTACTTC. It translates to CASSLSGGGETQYF.

V is TRBV19 and J is TRBJ2-1; no clear D gene. The germline V gene encodes CDR1 LNHDA and CDR2 SQIVND (reference sequence). The CDR3 sequence is 13 residues long. Trimming took off 3 bases at V and 4 bases at J, with 7 bases between the two ends. The CDR3 sequence is CASSMPSYNEQFF. The CDR3 DNA reads TGTGCCAGTAGTATGCCGAGTTACAATGAGCAGTTCTTC.

CDR3 nucleotides: TGTGCCAGCAGCCTCTTCCGAGGGAAGGCTGAAGCTTTCTTT. This gives the protein CASSLFRGKAEAFF. The genes are TRBV11-2 and TRBJ1-1; D call uncertain. The CDR3 has 14 residues. V was pared by 5 bases and J by 6 bases, with 16 bases between. The germline V gene encodes CDR1 SGHAT and CDR2 FQNNGV.

V usage is TRBV11-2 and J usage is TRBJ2-3, with TRBD2 as a possible D gene (5 bases). Germline V gene sequence: CDR1 SGHAT, CDR2 FQNNGV. V gave up 1 base and J gave up 2 bases, with 10 bases separating them. This CDR3 spans 15 amino acids. The DNA for the CDR3 is TGTGCCAGCAGCTTAGGGACTTTCGACACAGATACGCAGTATTTT. Protein: CASSLGTFDTDTQYF.

The V call is TRBV7-3, the J call TRBJ2-3; no reliable D call. From germline, CDR1 is SGHTA and CDR2 FQGTGA. The CDR3 covers 13 residues. V was clipped by 3 bases and J by 0 bases, with 4 bases between them. The CDR3: CASSFSSTDTQYF. CDR3 sequence (DNA): TGTGCCAGCAGCTTTTCTAGCACAGATACGCAGTATTTT. Looking up the rest from reference TRBV7-3 and TRBJ2-3 gives the full variable domain: GAGVSQTPSNKVTEKGKYVELRCDPISGHTALYWYRQSLGQGPEFLIYFQGTGAADDSGLPNDRFFAVRPEGSVSTLKIQRTERGDSAVYLCASSFSSTDTQYFGPGTRLTVL.

This clone was counted a few times. Here the CDR3 reads CASSPGTGKSEKLFF. The CDR3 DNA sequence: TGTGCCAGCAGCCCGGGGACAGGGAAAAGTGAAAAACTGTTTTTT. This chain joins TRBV7-6 and TRBJ1-4, with 9 bases matching TRBD1. Germline V gene lookup returns CDR1 SGHVS and CDR2 FNYEAQ. The CDR3 covers 15 residues. Trimming took 5 bases from V and 7 from J; bases not matched to a gene: 8.

This chain connects TRBV2 to TRBJ2-7; possibly TRBD1 for D (6 bases). The CDR3 is 14 residues long. Germline CDR1 SNHLY, CDR2 FYNNEI. V was shortened by 5 bases and J by 7 bases, with 18 bases between the two germline ends. CDR3 sequence: CASSLNRVSGEQYF. The CDR3 DNA reads as TGTGCCAGCAGTCTAAACAGGGTCTCGGGGGAGCAGTACTTC.